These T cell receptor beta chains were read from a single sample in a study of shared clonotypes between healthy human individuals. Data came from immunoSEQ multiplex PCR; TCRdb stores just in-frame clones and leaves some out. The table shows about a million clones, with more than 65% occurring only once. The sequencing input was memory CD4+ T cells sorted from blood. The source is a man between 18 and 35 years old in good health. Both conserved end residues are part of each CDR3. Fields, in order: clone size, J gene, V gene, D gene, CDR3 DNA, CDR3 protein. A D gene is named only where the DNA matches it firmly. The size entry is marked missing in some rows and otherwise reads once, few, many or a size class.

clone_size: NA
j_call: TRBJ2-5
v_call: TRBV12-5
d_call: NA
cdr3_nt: TGTGCTAGTGGTTTGGATTCAGGGACCGTGGCGGAGACCCAGTACTTC
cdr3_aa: CASGLDSGTVAETQYF

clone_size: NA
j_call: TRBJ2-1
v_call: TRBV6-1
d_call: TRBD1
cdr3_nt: TGTGCCAGCAGTTTCGGACAGGTGGTTAACAATGAGCAGTTCTTC
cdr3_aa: CASSFGQVVNNEQFF

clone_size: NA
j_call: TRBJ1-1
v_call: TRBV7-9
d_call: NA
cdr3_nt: TGTGCCAGCAGCCCAGACTTGAACACTGAAGCTTTCTTT
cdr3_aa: CASSPDLNTEAFF

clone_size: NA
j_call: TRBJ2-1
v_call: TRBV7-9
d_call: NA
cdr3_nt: TGTGCCAGCAGCTTAGTTGTTAGCTCCTACAATGAGCAGTTCTTC
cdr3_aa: CASSLVVSSYNEQFF

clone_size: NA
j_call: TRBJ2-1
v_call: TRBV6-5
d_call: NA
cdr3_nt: TGTGCCAGCAGCTTACGGGCGACCATCTACAATGAGCAGTTCTTC
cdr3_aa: CASSLRATIYNEQFF

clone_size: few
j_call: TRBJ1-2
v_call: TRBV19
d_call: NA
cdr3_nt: TGTGCCAGTAGTATCCTGGCAGGGGAGGACTATGGCTACACCTTC
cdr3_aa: CASSILAGEDYGYTF

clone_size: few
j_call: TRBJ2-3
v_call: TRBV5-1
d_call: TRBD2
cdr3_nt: TGCGCCAGCAGCTTGGAGACTAGCGGGGGTGGTACGCAGTATTTT
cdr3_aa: CASSLETSGGGTQYF

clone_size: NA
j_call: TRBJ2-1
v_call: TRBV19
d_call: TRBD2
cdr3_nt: TGTGCCAGTAGTTTCGGGGGGGCCATCAATGAGCAGTTCTTC
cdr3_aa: CASSFGGAINEQFF

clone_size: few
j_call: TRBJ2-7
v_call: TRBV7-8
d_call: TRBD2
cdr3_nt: TGTGCCAGCAGCTTAGCTCTAGCGGGGGTCTACGAGCAGTACTTC
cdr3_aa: CASSLALAGVYEQYF

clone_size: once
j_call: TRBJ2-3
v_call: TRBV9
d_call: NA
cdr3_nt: TGTGCCAGCAGCGTAGAAGCCAGAGGAGGCACAGATACGCAGTATTTT
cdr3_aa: CASSVEARGGTDTQYF

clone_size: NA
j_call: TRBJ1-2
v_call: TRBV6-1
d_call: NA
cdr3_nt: TGTGCCAGCAGTGTAGCTCCCGGGACGGGCCGCTATGGCTACACCTTC
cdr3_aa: CASSVAPGTGRYGYTF

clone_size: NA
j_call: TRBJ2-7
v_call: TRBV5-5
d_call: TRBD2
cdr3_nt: TGTGCCAGCAGCATCTCGGGACTAGCGATCTACGAGCAGTACTTC
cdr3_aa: CASSISGLAIYEQYF

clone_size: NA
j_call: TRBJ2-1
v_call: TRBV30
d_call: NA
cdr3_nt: TGTGCCTGGCTCCACGAGGGGAACAATGAGCAGTTCTTC
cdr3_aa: CAWLHEGNNEQFF

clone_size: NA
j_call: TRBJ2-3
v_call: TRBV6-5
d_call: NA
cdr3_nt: TGTGCCAGCCTGAGGGGGGATACGCAGTATTTT
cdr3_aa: CASLRGDTQYF

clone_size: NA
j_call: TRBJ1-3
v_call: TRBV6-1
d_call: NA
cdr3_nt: TGTGCCAGCAGTGTACAGGGAATCGGAAACACCATATATTTT
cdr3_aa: CASSVQGIGNTIYF

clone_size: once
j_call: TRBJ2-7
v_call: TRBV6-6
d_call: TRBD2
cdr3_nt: TGTGCCAGCAGTTCTCCTGAGGAGCGGGGGTCCTACGAGCAGTACTTC
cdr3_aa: CASSSPEERGSYEQYF